These T cell receptor beta chains were read from a single sample in a study of blood T cell repertoires in COVID-19. The assay was immunoSEQ multiplex PCR, and TCRdb's table has in-frame clones only and misses some. The sample yields about 190,000 clones, 82% seen once. The sequencing sample was made of peripheral blood. The source of these receptors is a woman aged 55 to 70 with COVID-19, enrolled during active disease. The CDR3 runs from the conserved cysteine through the conserved F or W. D genes are given only for firm matches. Where a row states a size, it is once, few, many or the class of an expanded clone; other rows omit it.

J gene,D gene,clone size,V gene,CDR3 DNA,CDR3 protein
TRBJ2-3,.,.,TRBV2,TGTGCCAGCATACAGGGTAGGGGCACAGATACGCAGTATTTT,CASIQGRGTDTQYF
TRBJ2-2,.,few,TRBV20-1,TGCAGTGCTAGTCCCCGTAGGAGAACCGGGGAGCTGTTTTTT,CSASPRRRTGELFF
TRBJ1-1,.,once,TRBV6-6,TGTGCCAGCAGTAAGGAGGTTAACATAGGGCCTGAAGCTTTCTTT,CASSKEVNIGPEAFF
TRBJ2-5,TRBD2,once,TRBV7-2,TGTGCCAGCAGCTCACCGGGAGGAATTGGTGGCGAGACCCAGTACTTC,CASSSPGGIGGETQYF
TRBJ2-1,TRBD2,.,TRBV5-5,TGTGCCAGCAGCTTGGGAGGAGGTGTGGGTAGCGGGAGTTTGAATGAGCAGTTCTTC,CASSLGGGVGSGSLNEQFF
TRBJ1-1,.,.,TRBV5-1,TGCGCCAGCAGCCCACTAGGGGGTCAAGAAACTGAAGCTTTCTTT,CASSPLGGQETEAFF
TRBJ2-2,TRBD2,.,TRBV20-1,TGCAGTGCTAGTGCCGTACTAGCGGGCACCAGGAGGGGCACCGGGGAGCTGTTTTTT,CSASAVLAGTRRGTGELFF
TRBJ2-2,.,.,TRBV6-5,TGTGCCAGCAGTTACTCTCGGGGTGACACCGGGGAGCTGTTTTTT,CASSYSRGDTGELFF
TRBJ2-7,.,once,TRBV4-2,TGTGCCAGCAGCCTCAGCGGTAGCGAGCAGTACTTC,CASSLSGSEQYF
TRBJ2-3,TRBD1,.,TRBV24-1,TGTGCCACCAGTGATGACAGGGGTCTTCTAGGGGATACGCAGTATTTT,CATSDDRGLLGDTQYF
TRBJ2-2,TRBD1,.,TRBV12-3/TRBV12-4,TGTGCCAGCAGTGGGACAGCCACCGGGGAGCTGTTTTTT,CASSGTATGELFF
TRBJ1-1,.,.,TRBV30,TGTGCCTGGAGTCCGGGTAGTGAGGGGGTGGAAGCTTTCTTT,CAWSPGSEGVEAFF
TRBJ2-1,.,.,TRBV10-2,TGCGCCAGCAGTGACGGGGGTAGCTCCTACAATGAGCAGTTCTTC,CASSDGGSSYNEQFF
TRBJ1-1,.,.,TRBV19,TGTGCCAGTAGTAAATCGGCATCCGGGACATCCGAACGCACTGAAGCTTTCTTT,CASSKSASGTSERTEAFF
TRBJ2-3,TRBD2,many,TRBV4-1,TGCGCCAGCAGCCAAGATCCTAGCGGGGGCCCGACGAGCACAGATACGCAGTATTTT,CASSQDPSGGPTSTDTQYF
TRBJ1-4,.,.,TRBV6-1,TGTGCCAGCAGTGATTTGGGCGCAAGAATCCGAACTAATGAAAAACTGTTTTTT,CASSDLGARIRTNEKLFF
TRBJ2-1,.,.,TRBV5-6,TGTGCCAGCAGCCCTCGTTGGGGGGGGGCGTTCTTC,CASSPRWGGAFF
TRBJ2-1,TRBD2,once,TRBV7-3,TGTGCCAGCAGCTTAGGTGGGACTAGCAGCCATGAGCAGTTCTTC,CASSLGGTSSHEQFF
TRBJ2-7,TRBD1,.,TRBV3-1/TRBV3-2,TGTGCCAGCAGCCTTTTTGAACAGGGGGCAAAGCAGTACTTC,CASSLFEQGAKQYF
TRBJ2-2,.,.,TRBV11-3,TGTGCCAGCAGCTTAAGACGCGGCAACACCGGGGAGCTGTTTTTT,CASSLRRGNTGELFF
TRBJ2-5,TRBD2,.,TRBV19,TGTGCCAGTAGTAGCTCCGGACTAGCGGGGGTTGCCGGGGAGACCCAGTACTTC,CASSSSGLAGVAGETQYF
TRBJ2-7,.,few,TRBV15,TGTGCCACCAAGTTCCTTGGACACCTCTACGAGCAGTACTTC,CATKFLGHLYEQYF
TRBJ1-1,.,many,TRBV14,TGTGCCAGCAGCCGAGGGTTATGGGGTGAAGCTTTCTTT,CASSRGLWGEAFF
TRBJ2-1,.,few,TRBV2,TGTGCCAGCAGTGTTAGAGCGCCTTCCTACAATGAGCAGTTCTTC,CASSVRAPSYNEQFF
TRBJ2-7,TRBD2,few,TRBV3-1/TRBV3-2,TGTGCCAGCAGCCAAGAAGGCCCAGCGGGGAAGCGGTCCTACGAGCAGTACTTC,CASSQEGPAGKRSYEQYF
TRBJ1-6,TRBD1,.,TRBV7-2,TGTGCCAGCAGCTCATCAGGGGGCGTTTATAATTCACCCCTCCACTTT,CASSSSGGVYNSPLHF
TRBJ2-2,TRBD1,.,TRBV4-3,TGCGCCAGCAGCCAGGGACAGGAGGGGGCCGGGGAGCTGTTTTTT,CASSQGQEGAGELFF
TRBJ1-5,.,.,TRBV19,TGTGCCAGTGAATATCAGGGTCGGGGCAATCAGCCCCAGCATTTT,CASEYQGRGNQPQHF
TRBJ1-2,TRBD1,.,TRBV11-2,TGTGCCAGCAGCTCGACCCGGGACAGGGAGGACTATGGCTACACCTTC,CASSSTRDREDYGYTF
TRBJ1-2,.,.,TRBV29-1,TGCAGCGTTGAAGGACAGGAATCAAACTATGGCTACACCTTC,CSVEGQESNYGYTF
TRBJ2-4,TRBD1,.,TRBV11-2,TGTGCCAGCACCAAGGGACAGGGAGCGGCTGGAAACATTCAGTACTTC,CASTKGQGAAGNIQYF
TRBJ2-1,TRBD2,.,TRBV7-2,TGTGCCAGCAGCCTACTAGCGGGCAATGAGCAGTTCTTC,CASSLLAGNEQFF
TRBJ1-4,TRBD1,.,TRBV7-2,TGTGCCAGCAGCACTGGGACAGCTACTAATGAAAAACTGTTTTTT,CASSTGTATNEKLFF
TRBJ2-2,.,.,TRBV14,TGTGCCAGCAGCCAATACAAGAACACCGGGGAGCTGTTTTTT,CASSQYKNTGELFF
TRBJ2-7,TRBD1,once,TRBV5-5,TGTGCCAGCAGCTTGGGGGACCACAGGGGATACTCCTACGAGCAGTACTTC,CASSLGDHRGYSYEQYF
TRBJ1-4,.,few,TRBV30,TGTGCCTGGAGTATGGCGGGGGTGCGGGAAAAACTGTTTTTT,CAWSMAGVREKLFF
TRBJ1-6,.,once,TRBV11-1,TGTGCCAGCAGCTTTGCAGGGAATTCACCCCTCCACTTT,CASSFAGNSPLHF
TRBJ1-6,.,.,TRBV5-4,TGTGCCAGCAGCGTTACCGAGAATTCACCCCTCCACTTT,CASSVTENSPLHF
TRBJ2-7,TRBD2,.,TRBV29-1,TGCAGCGTTGAGCTAGCGGGAGGGCCCCGCGAGCAGTACTTC,CSVELAGGPREQYF
TRBJ1-3,.,.,TRBV28,TGTGCCAGCGGCAGGGAGGCACGAAACACCATATATTTT,CASGREARNTIYF
TRBJ2-5,.,.,TRBV7-6,TGTGCCAGCAGCTTAGCTCAGGGGCCTCAAGAGACCCAGTACTTC,CASSLAQGPQETQYF
TRBJ1-5,.,many,TRBV6-5,TGTGCCAGCAGTCCCCGGGGGGGCAGCAATCAGCCCCAGCATTTT,CASSPRGGSNQPQHF